A selection of T cell receptor beta chains follows, all from one sample in a study of T cell changes during pregnancy in multiple sclerosis. The data were produced by immunoSEQ multiplex PCR, yet TCRdb's version contains in-frame clones alone and is incomplete. This table has approximately 50,000 clones, roughly 88% appearing once. The input for sequencing was peripheral blood, taken in the second trimester of pregnancy. All receptors derive from a female donor with multiple sclerosis, enrolled in a pregnancy study. Each CDR3 is given with its conserved first and last residue. D genes are given only for firm matches. Some rows have no size entry. The others give once, few or many, or a class for an expanded clone.

V	size	D	J	DNA	CDR3
TRBV6-6	-	-	TRBJ1-1	TGTGCCAGCAGTCGGTTGAACACTGAAGCTTTCTTT	CASSRLNTEAFF
TRBV5-1	-	TRBD2	TRBJ2-3	TGCGCCAGCAGCTTGCTAGCGGGAGTTATTGCAGATACGCAGTATTTT	CASSLLAGVIADTQYF
TRBV5-1	-	-	TRBJ2-3	TGCGCCAGCAGCTTGCCCCCAGACAGGTCCACAGATACGCAGTATTTT	CASSLPPDRSTDTQYF
TRBV6-5	-	TRBD2	TRBJ2-1	TGTGCCAGCATTGGACTAGCGGGGGGCAACAATGAGCAGTTCTTC	CASIGLAGGNNEQFF
TRBV6-1	-	-	TRBJ2-7	TGTGCCAGCAGTGAAGCTCGGCCAGGCGAGCAGTACTTC	CASSEARPGEQYF
TRBV2	-	TRBD1	TRBJ1-1	TGTGCCGGGACCGGGACAGAGGACCCTGAAGCTTTCTTT	CAGTGTEDPEAFF
TRBV14	few	TRBD2	TRBJ2-1	TGTGCCAGCAGCCTTTGGACTAGCGGGCCTTACAATGAGCAGTTCTTC	CASSLWTSGPYNEQFF
TRBV28	-	TRBD1	TRBJ1-2	TGTGCCAGCAGTTCACCCGGACAGGGGGCAAGTGGCTACACCTTC	CASSSPGQGASGYTF
TRBV7-9	once	TRBD1	TRBJ1-1	TGTGCCAGCAGCTTATTTACCGGCAGGGGGGCAAAAGCTTTCTTT	CASSLFTGRGAKAFF
TRBV27	-	-	TRBJ2-7	TGTGCCAGCAGTTTGCAGGTCCTCTCCTACGAGCAGTACTTC	CASSLQVLSYEQYF
TRBV2	-	TRBD2	TRBJ2-2	TGTGCCAGCAGTCCCGCCGGGGGGGTGGCCGGGGAGCTGTTTTTT	CASSPAGGVAGELFF
TRBV29-1	once	TRBD2	TRBJ2-3	TGTTCTAGCGGGGGTAGCACAGATACGCAGTATTTT	CSSGGSTDTQYF
TRBV7-8	-	-	TRBJ1-2	TGTGCCAGCAGCTCACTACAGGGATACTATGGCTACACCTTC	CASSSLQGYYGYTF
TRBV2	few	-	TRBJ1-6	TGTGCCAGCAGACCCACCACAGGGAGCAGGTTGACCCTCCACTTT	CASRPTTGSRLTLHF
TRBV21-1	-	-	TRBJ2-4	TGTGCCAGCAGCATTTCCGGGACAGGGGGGTACATTCAGTACTTC	CASSISGTGGYIQYF
TRBV10-3	once	TRBD1	TRBJ1-1	TGTGCCATCACTGCAGGGGGGAGCACTGAAGCTTTCTTT	CAITAGGSTEAFF
TRBV25-1	-	TRBD1	TRBJ1-1	TGTGCCAGCAGTGACCTGACAGGGGGAGAAGCTTTCTTT	CASSDLTGGEAFF
TRBV4-3	-	-	TRBJ1-1	TGCGCCAGCAGCCAAGAGGAGGGGGGGTTCACTGAAGCTTTCTTT	CASSQEEGGFTEAFF
TRBV30	-	-	TRBJ1-5	TGTGCCTGGACCCACGCCTGGGCAGGGGTTCAGCCCCAGCATTTT	CAWTHAWAGVQPQHF
TRBV18	-	-	TRBJ1-6	TGTGCCAGCTCACCCCTGGGGCTGGGTTCGAATTCACCCCTCCACTTT	CASSPLGLGSNSPLHF
TRBV5-1	once	TRBD2	TRBJ2-5	TGCGCCAGCAGCTACAGCGGGGGGGACCAAGAGACCCAGTACTTC	CASSYSGGDQETQYF
TRBV5-1	-	TRBD2	TRBJ2-5	TGCGCCAGCAGGCCTAGACTAGCGGGGGATGTGGAGACCCAGTACTTC	CASRPRLAGDVETQYF
TRBV11-1	-	TRBD2	TRBJ2-2	TGTGCCAGCAGCCCGCGGGGGGTTCCTTTCGGCGGGGAGCTGTTTTTT	CASSPRGVPFGGELFF
TRBV7-8	-	TRBD2	TRBJ2-1	TGTGCCAGCAGCAAAGGAAGCGGGGGGAATGAGCAGTTCTTC	CASSKGSGGNEQFF
TRBV5-1	few	TRBD2	TRBJ2-6	TGCGCCAGCAGCCCGGCTAGCGGAATCTCTGGGGCCAACGTCCTGACTTTC	CASSPASGISGANVLTF
TRBV27	once	-	TRBJ2-3	TGTGCCAGCAGTTCCGGGGGTTTTGGGAGGACAGATACGCAGTATTTT	CASSSGGFGRTDTQYF
TRBV9	-	-	TRBJ1-3	TGTGCCAGCAGCGTAGCCCCTGACACATACTCTGGAAACACCATATATTTT	CASSVAPDTYSGNTIYF
TRBV7-2	-	TRBD1	TRBJ1-5	TGTGCCAGCAGCAACGACAGGGTTAGCAATCAGCCCCAGCATTTT	CASSNDRVSNQPQHF
TRBV6-4	once	-	TRBJ1-3	TGTGCCAGCATTAAAAGGGGTCGCTCTGGAAACACCATATATTTT	CASIKRGRSGNTIYF
TRBV18	-	TRBD2	TRBJ2-1	TGTGCCAGCTCGCGACTAGCGGGGGGTATGTCGAGCTCCTACAATGAGCAGTTCTTC	CASSRLAGGMSSSYNEQFF
TRBV7-3	-	TRBD1	TRBJ2-5	TGTGCCAGCAGCTTGACCCACAGGGGAAGGGGTGGCCAAGAGACCCAGTACTTC	CASSLTHRGRGGQETQYF
TRBV2	-	TRBD1	TRBJ1-1	TGTGCCACCCTTGTGGACAGGGACACTGAAGCTTTCTTT	CATLVDRDTEAFF
TRBV5-8	-	-	TRBJ2-5	TGTGCCAGCAGCTTGGGGCTCCAAGAGACCCAGTACTTC	CASSLGLQETQYF
TRBV28	-	-	TRBJ2-7	TGTGCCAGCAGTTTCAGTTGGATACTCCCAGGGAACTACGAGCAGTACTTC	CASSFSWILPGNYEQYF
TRBV15	once	TRBD1	TRBJ2-3	TGTGCCACCAGCACTCGACAGGGGTACGGCACAGATACGCAGTATTTT	CATSTRQGYGTDTQYF
TRBV7-2	-	-	TRBJ1-1	TGTGCCAGCAGCTTATCAGGGGACACTGAAGCTTTCTTT	CASSLSGDTEAFF